The rows below give T cell receptor beta chains drawn from one sample of a study of vaccination and CD4 T cells after COVID-19. Their recognized antigens are unknown. A single record per CDR3 protein comes from TCRdb applying MiXCR to the PCR reads. The sample records 16,000 or so distinct CDR3 sequences, approximately 44% being singletons. Source: CD4+ T cells from blood, cultured in vitro, taken about 7 months after SARS-CoV-2 vaccination. Receptors were obtained from a human donor who had recovered from COVID-19. Both conserved end residues are part of each CDR3. The D gene is left open where the match is weak. The size of a clone is reported for some rows only, either as once, few or many, or as a class for expanded clones.

>TRBJ1-1|few|TRBV7-9|TRBD1
TGTGCCAGCAGCTTGGGACAGGGTAACGTGAACACTGAAGCTTTCTTT
CASSLGQGNVNTEAFF
>TRBJ2-5|-|TRBV15|-
TGTGCCACCAGCAGAGATTTGGGTTGGGAGACCCAGTACTTC
CATSRDLGWETQYF
>TRBJ2-1|-|TRBV20-1|-
TGCAGTGCCTGGGGGGGGACAAGGAATGAGCAGTTCTTC
CSAWGGTRNEQFF
>TRBJ2-5|medium-sized|TRBV11-2|TRBD2
TGTGCCAGCAGGACTAGCGGCCAAGAGACCCAGTACTTC
CASRTSGQETQYF
>TRBJ2-5|-|TRBV11-2|-
TGTGCCAGCAGCTCTCCAGGGGAGACCCAGTACTTC
CASSSPGETQYF
>TRBJ2-7|medium-sized|TRBV5-1|-
TGCGCCAGCAGCTTGGAGATGGCCTCCTACGAGCAGTACTTC
CASSLEMASYEQYF
>TRBJ2-1|once|TRBV24-1|-
TGTGCCACCAGTGATTCGACAGGCCCTTCCTACAATGAGCAGTTCTTC
CATSDSTGPSYNEQFF
>TRBJ2-1|-|TRBV24-1|-
TGTGCCACCAGGTGGGGGCGCCCGGGGCTGTTCTTC
CATRWGRPGLFF
>TRBJ2-7|-|TRBV19|-
TGTGCCAGTAGCACCCTCGCTAAGCGGATGGACGAGCAGTACTTC
CASSTLAKRMDEQYF
>TRBJ1-2|few|TRBV7-3|-
TGTGCCAGCAGCCCAGGTCCTGGCTATGGCTACACCTTC
CASSPGPGYGYTF
>TRBJ2-3|-|TRBV7-9|-
TGTGCCAGCAGCTTGATGGACGGATCAGATACGCAGTATTTT
CASSLMDGSDTQYF
>TRBJ2-5|-|TRBV20-1|-
TGCAGTGCTAGTCAGGGATTAGAGACCCAGTACTTC
CSASQGLETQYF
>TRBJ2-7|-|TRBV6-1|TRBD1
TGTGCCAGCAGTGAACAGGGGGCGATTTCCTACGAGCAGTACTTC
CASSEQGAISYEQYF
>TRBJ2-5|-|TRBV6-1|TRBD1
TGTGCCAGCGGAGAACTGAGGAGGGACAGGGAGACCCAGTACTTC
CASGELRRDRETQYF
>TRBJ2-5|-|TRBV9|-
TGTGCCAGCAGCGTATATGGGACACAGGAAGAGACCCAGTACTTC
CASSVYGTQEETQYF
>TRBJ1-6|few|TRBV7-8|-
TGTGCCAGCAGCTTAGATTCGGCCCCAGAATATTCACCCCTCCACTTT
CASSLDSAPEYSPLHF
>TRBJ1-6|-|TRBV6-2/TRBV6-3|-
TGTGCCAGCAGTTTTAAGGATTCACCCCTCCACTTT
CASSFKDSPLHF
>TRBJ2-7|-|TRBV2|-
TGTGCCAGCAGTGAGTACGAGCAGTACTTC
CASSEYEQYF
>TRBJ1-5|-|TRBV19|-
TGTGCCAGTAGTATCTTGGGGGGGCAGTATCAGCCCCAGCATTTT
CASSILGGQYQPQHF